This is a list of T cell receptor beta chains from one sample in a study of blood T cell repertoires in COVID-19. Data came from immunoSEQ multiplex PCR; TCRdb stores just in-frame clones and leaves some out. The sample comprises around 140,000 clones, about 90% of which are singletons, and about 10% rests with the top ten. What was sequenced was peripheral blood. The source of these receptors is a man aged 60 to 75 with active or convalescent COVID-19. CDR3s leave out the opening cysteine and the closing phenylalanine or tryptophan. Each record gives: V gene, CDR3 protein.

>TRBV7-2
ASSRGGSSYNEQF
>TRBV19
ASSIGTGKETQY
>TRBV6-5
ASSYLTENSPLH
>TRBV5-6
ASSADIFSYEQY
>TRBV21-1
ASSKGLAGYEQY
>TRBV11-2
ASSPVTRVGETQY
>TRBV4-3
ASSHSNRGTGELF
>TRBV10-2
ASSRDSSYEQY
>TRBV9
ASSGPSGSGIDTQY
>TRBV6-6
ASSPTGNQPQH
>TRBV6-5
ASIPPGQGRETQY